This TCR beta chain stems from a study of control samples from healthy donors and cancer patients. Libraries were prepared by immunoSEQ multiplex PCR; TCRdb keeps only in-frame clonotypes and omits some of them. The profile shows about 190,000 clones, roughly nine tenths of them singletons. The sequencing input was blood. The source of this sequence is a man aged 25 to 45 in good health.

CDR3 sequence reads: CASSKQPGQGTGELFF. Here the CDR3 DNA reads TGTGCCAGTAGTAAACAGCCGGGACAGGGAACCGGGGAGCTGTTTTTT. The gene calls are TRBV19 and TRBJ2-2; 9 positions match TRBD1. Germline values: CDR1 LNHDA, CDR2 SQIVND (reference sequence). The CDR3 covers 16 residues. V trimming: 4 bases; J trimming: 5 bases; junction bases outside the gene matches: 8.